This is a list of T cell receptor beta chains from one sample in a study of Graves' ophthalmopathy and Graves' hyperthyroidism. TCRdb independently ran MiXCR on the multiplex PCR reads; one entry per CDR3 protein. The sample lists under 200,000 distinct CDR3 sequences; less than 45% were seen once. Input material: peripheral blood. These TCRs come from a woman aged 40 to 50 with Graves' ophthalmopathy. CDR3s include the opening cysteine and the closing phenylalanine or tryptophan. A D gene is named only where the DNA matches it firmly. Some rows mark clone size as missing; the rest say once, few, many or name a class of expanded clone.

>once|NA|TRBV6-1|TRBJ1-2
TGTGCCAGCAGTGAAGCGGGGACACCCTATGGCTACACCTTC
CASSEAGTPYGYTF
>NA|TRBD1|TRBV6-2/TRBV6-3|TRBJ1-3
TGTGCCAGCAGTTCCCGCGATGACAGGGGTCCATCGAGCTCTGGAAACACCATATATTTT
CASSSRDDRGPSSSGNTIYF
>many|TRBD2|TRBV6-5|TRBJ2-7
TGTGCCAGCCTAGGACTAGCGGGATCCCACGAGCAGTACTTC
CASLGLAGSHEQYF
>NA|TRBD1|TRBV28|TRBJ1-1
TGTGCCAGCAGTTTATTGGACAGGGAAGTAGCTTTCTTT
CASSLLDREVAFF
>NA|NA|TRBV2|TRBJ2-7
TGTGCCAGCAAAACAGGGGGGGACGAGCAGTACTTC
CASKTGGDEQYF
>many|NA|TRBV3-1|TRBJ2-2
TGTGCCAGCAGCCAAGGGGTAGGGAGGACCGGGGAGCTGTTTTTT
CASSQGVGRTGELFF
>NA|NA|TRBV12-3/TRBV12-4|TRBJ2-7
TGTGCCAGCACCGGTCGGGGCGGAACCGTTGGCTCCTACGAGCAGTACTTC
CASTGRGGTVGSYEQYF
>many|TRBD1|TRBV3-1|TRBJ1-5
TGTGCCAGCAGCCAAGCCGACAGGGGGTGGAATCAGCCCCAGCATTTT
CASSQADRGWNQPQHF
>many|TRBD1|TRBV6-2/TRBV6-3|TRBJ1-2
TGTGCCAGCAGTTTACAGGGGTCAGGCTATGGCTACACCTTC
CASSLQGSGYGYTF
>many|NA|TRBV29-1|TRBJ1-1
TGCAGCGTTGGTTTAAGTGGGGGAACTGAAGCTTTCTTT
CSVGLSGGTEAFF
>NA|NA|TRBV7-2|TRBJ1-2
TGTGCCAGCAGCTTTAACGCAGACAGGTCCAGCGGCTACACCTTC
CASSFNADRSSGYTF
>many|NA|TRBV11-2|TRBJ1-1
TGTGCCAGCAGCCGGATGCCGAGTGGGTCCTTGAACACTGAAGCTTTCTTT
CASSRMPSGSLNTEAFF
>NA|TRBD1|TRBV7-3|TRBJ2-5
TGTGCCAGCAGCTTAAACGCCTTGACAGGGAATTCAGGAGAGACCCAGTACTTC
CASSLNALTGNSGETQYF
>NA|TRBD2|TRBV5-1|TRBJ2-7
TGCGCCAGCAGCTTCGGACGGGGGGGGACCTACGAGCAGTACTTC
CASSFGRGGTYEQYF
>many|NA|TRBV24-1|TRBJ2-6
TGTGCCACCAGTGGAAACTCTGGGGCCAACGTCCTGACTTTC
CATSGNSGANVLTF
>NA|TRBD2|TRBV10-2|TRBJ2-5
TGCGCCAGCAGTGAGTCCGGACTAGCGGGAGGAGCGGAGACCCAGTACTTC
CASSESGLAGGAETQYF
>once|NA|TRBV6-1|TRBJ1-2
TGTGCCAGCAGCACCCGGGTGGGGGAAAGTGGCTACACCTTC
CASSTRVGESGYTF
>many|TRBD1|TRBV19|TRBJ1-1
TGTGCCAGTACACAGGGGGTAGGAACTGAAGCTTTCTTT
CASTQGVGTEAFF
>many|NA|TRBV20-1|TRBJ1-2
TGCAGTGCTAGAGATCGGGGGTCGGCTAGCGGCTACACCTTC
CSARDRGSASGYTF
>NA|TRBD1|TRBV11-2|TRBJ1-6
TGTGCCAGCAGTTCCGACAGGGGCAATTCACCCCTCCACTTT
CASSSDRGNSPLHF
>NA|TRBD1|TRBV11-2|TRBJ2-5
TGTGCCAGCAGCCTCGACAGGGGATGGGGGGAGACCCAGTACTTC
CASSLDRGWGETQYF
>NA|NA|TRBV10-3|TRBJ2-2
TGTGCCATCAGTGACTCCGGGACCAAAGGCGGGGAGCTGTTTTTT
CAISDSGTKGGELFF
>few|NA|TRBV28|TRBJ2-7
TGTGCCAGCAGTTTACGACGCCACGAGCAGTACTTC
CASSLRRHEQYF
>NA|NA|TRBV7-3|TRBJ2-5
TGTGCCAGCAGCTCCACCCGGGAAGGGACCCAGTACTTC
CASSSTREGTQYF
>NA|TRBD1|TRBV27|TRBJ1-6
TGTGCCAGCAGTACCACAGGGGTTATGGCCCTCCACTTT
CASSTTGVMALHF
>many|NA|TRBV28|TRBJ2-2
TGTGCCAGCAGTCTGACGGGGTCCGGGGAGCTGTTTTTT
CASSLTGSGELFF
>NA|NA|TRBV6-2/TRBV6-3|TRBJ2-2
TGTGCCACCCAGGACACGTCAGACACCGGGGAGCTGTTTTTT
CATQDTSDTGELFF
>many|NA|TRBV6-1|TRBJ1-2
TGTGCCAGCAGTGCTGACCCGTACTATGGCTACACCTTC
CASSADPYYGYTF
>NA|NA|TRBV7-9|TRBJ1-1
TGTGCCAGCAGCTTACGAGAGTTGAACACTGAAGCTTTCTTT
CASSLRELNTEAFF
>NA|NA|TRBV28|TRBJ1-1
NA
CASSTSNTEAFF
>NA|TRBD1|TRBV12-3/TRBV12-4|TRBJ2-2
TGTGCCAGCAGTTCCAGGGGGCACACCGGGGAGCTGTTTTTT
CASSSRGHTGELFF
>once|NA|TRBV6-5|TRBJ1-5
TGTGCCAGCAGTTTGACAGTCCCCCACACTCAGCCCCAGCATTTT
CASSLTVPHTQPQHF
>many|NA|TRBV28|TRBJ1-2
TGTGCCAGCAGCTCCCAGATGAACTATGGCTACACCTTC
CASSSQMNYGYTF
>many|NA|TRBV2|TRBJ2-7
TGTGCCAGCAGAAAGGGGGACAATACCTACGAGCAGTACTTC
CASRKGDNTYEQYF
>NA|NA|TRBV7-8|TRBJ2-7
TGTGCCACCAGACAGGAAACCGGCTACGAGCAGTACTTC
CATRQETGYEQYF